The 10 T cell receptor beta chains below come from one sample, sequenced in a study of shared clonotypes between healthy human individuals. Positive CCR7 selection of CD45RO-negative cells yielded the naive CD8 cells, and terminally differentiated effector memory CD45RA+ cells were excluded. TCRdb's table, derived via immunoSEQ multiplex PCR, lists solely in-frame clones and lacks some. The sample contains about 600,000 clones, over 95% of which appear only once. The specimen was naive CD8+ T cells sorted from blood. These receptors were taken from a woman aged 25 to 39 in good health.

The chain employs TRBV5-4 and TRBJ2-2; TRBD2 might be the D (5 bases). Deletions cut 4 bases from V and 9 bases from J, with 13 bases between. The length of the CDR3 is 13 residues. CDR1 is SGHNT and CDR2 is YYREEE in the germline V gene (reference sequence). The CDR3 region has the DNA TGTGCCAGCAGCATGGAGGTGGTCCGGGAGCTGTTTTTT. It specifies CASSMEVVRELFF.

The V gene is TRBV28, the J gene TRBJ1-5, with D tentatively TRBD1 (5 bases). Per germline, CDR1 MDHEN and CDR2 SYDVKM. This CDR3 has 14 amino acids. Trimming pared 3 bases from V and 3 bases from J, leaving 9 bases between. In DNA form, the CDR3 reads TGTGCCAGCAGTTTTCGGGACTTCAATCAGCCCCAGCATTTT. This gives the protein CASSFRDFNQPQHF.

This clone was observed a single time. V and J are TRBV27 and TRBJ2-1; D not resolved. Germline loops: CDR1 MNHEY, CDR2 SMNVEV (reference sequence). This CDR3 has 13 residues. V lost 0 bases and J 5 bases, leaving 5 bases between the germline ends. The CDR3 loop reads CASSLSRNNEQFF. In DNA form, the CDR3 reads TGTGCCAGCAGTTTATCGCGGAACAATGAGCAGTTCTTC.

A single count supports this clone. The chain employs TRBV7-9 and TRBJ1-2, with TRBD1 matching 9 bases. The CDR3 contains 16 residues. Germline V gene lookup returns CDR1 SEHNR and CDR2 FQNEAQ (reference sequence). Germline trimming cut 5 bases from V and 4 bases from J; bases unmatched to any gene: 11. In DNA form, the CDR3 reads TGTGCCAGCAGCGAGGTTCAGGGACAGGGTGTCTATGGCTACACCTTC. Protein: CASSEVQGQGVYGYTF.

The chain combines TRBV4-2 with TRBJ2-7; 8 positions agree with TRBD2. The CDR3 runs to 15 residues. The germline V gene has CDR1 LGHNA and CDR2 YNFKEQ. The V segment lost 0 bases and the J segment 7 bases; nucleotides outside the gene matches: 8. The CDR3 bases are TGTGCCAGCAGCCAAGACGGTTCGAGCGGGAGTGAGCAGTACTTC. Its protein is CASSQDGSSGSEQYF.

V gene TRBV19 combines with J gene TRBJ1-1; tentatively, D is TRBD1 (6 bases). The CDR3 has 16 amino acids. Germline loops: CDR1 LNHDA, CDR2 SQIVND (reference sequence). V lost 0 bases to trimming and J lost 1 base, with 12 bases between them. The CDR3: CASSIDLEGQNTEAFF. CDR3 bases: TGTGCCAGTAGTATAGATCTCGAGGGACAGAACACTGAAGCTTTCTTT.

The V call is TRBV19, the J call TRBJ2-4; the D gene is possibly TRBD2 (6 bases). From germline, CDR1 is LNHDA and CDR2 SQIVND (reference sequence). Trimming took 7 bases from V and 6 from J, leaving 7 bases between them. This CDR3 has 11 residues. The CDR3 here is CASMEGNIQYF. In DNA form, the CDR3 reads TGTGCCAGTATGGAGGGAAACATTCAGTACTTC.

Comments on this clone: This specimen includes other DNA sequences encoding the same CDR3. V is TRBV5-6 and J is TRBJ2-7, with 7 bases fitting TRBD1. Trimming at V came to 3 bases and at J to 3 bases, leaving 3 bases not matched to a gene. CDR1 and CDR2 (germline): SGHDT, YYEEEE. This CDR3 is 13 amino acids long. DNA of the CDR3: TGTGCCAGCAGCTGGGGACAGAGCTACGAGCAGTACTTC. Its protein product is CASSWGQSYEQYF.

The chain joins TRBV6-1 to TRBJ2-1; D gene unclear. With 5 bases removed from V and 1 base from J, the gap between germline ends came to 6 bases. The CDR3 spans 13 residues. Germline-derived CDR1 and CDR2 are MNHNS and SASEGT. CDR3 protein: CASSSISYNEQFF. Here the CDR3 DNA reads TGTGCCAGCAGTAGCATTTCCTACAATGAGCAGTTCTTC.

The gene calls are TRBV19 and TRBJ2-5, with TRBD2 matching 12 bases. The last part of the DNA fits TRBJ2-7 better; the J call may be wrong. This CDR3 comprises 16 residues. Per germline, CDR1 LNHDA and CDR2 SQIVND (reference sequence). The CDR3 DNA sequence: TGTGCCAGTAGTATAACTAGCGGGAGGCACTCCTACGAGCAGTACTTC. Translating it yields CASSITSGRHSYEQYF.